This passage covers 15 T cell receptor beta chains from one sample sequenced in a study of blood T cell repertoires in COVID-19. Here immunoSEQ multiplex PCR was the method, and the copy in TCRdb shows in-frame clones only, minus some. The table lists about 140,000 clones, over 70% of them singletons. The sequenced material came from peripheral blood. These receptors all stem from a human donor in a cohort sampled during active COVID-19.

The chain employs TRBV3-1 (or the pseudogene TRBV3-2) and TRBJ1-3, with D perhaps matching TRBD1 (5 bases). Germline CDR1 reads LGHDT; CDR2 reads YNNKEL (reference sequence). Trimming stripped 4 bases from V and 1 base from J, with 8 bases between. The CDR3 extends over 14 amino acids. CDR3 coding DNA: TGTGCCAGCAGCCCCGGGGGGTCTGGAAACACCATATATTTT. Translating gives CASSPGGSGNTIYF.

The J gene is TRBJ1-3, the V gene TRBV10-3, with D maybe TRBD1 (5 bases). V lost 7 bases and J 1 base, leaving 14 bases between the germline ends. This CDR3 contains 15 residues. Germline V gene sequence: CDR1 ENHRY, CDR2 SYGVKD. The CDR3 reads CAIKSGGVSGNTIYF. CDR3 in DNA: TGTGCCATCAAGTCTGGGGGGGTGTCTGGAAACACCATATATTTT.

The DNA of the CDR3 is TGTGCCAGTAGTTTTCGACTTGGCTACACCTTC. As protein: CASSFRLGYTF. V is TRBV19 and J is TRBJ1-2; D unclear. Germline CDR1 reads LNHDA; CDR2 reads SQIVND (reference sequence). V was trimmed by 5 bases and J by 7 bases, leaving 8 bases between them. This CDR3 spans 11 amino acids.

The chain couples TRBV7-2 to TRBJ1-5; D is perhaps TRBD1 (6 bases). Germline CDR1 is SGHTA and CDR2 is FQGNSA. The V gene lost 5 bases and the J gene lost 2 bases, with 10 bases spanning the gap. There are 14 residues in the CDR3. The CDR3 DNA is TGTGCCAGCAGCGGAGGGGGGGGCAATCAGCCCCAGCATTTT. Protein product: CASSGGGGNQPQHF.

The genes are TRBV24-1 and TRBJ2-5; D might be TRBD2 (7 bases). Germline-derived CDR1 and CDR2 are KGHDR and SFDVKD. The ends were cut back, 6 bases at V and 5 bases at J, with 15 bases in the middle. CDR3 length: 14 residues. CDR3 DNA: TGTGCCACCAGTCGGGGGGCCTATCAGGAGACCCAGTACTTC. It is translated as CATSRGAYQETQYF.

The rearrangement joins TRBV5-1 to TRBJ2-3, with D tentatively TRBD2 (6 bases). Germline V lookup: CDR1 SGHRS, CDR2 YFSETQ. This CDR3 comprises 14 residues. Trimming took 5 bases from V and 2 from J, leaving 12 bases between them. CDR3 sequence reads: CASRGSGPTDTQYF. The CDR3 region has the DNA TGCGCCAGCAGGGGTAGCGGACCCACAGATACGCAGTATTTT.

The chain is built from TRBV7-2 and TRBJ2-7; 10 nucleotides align to TRBD1. The trim removed 1 base at V and 6 bases at J, leaving 0 bases unmatched. Looked up from germline, CDR1 is SGHTA and CDR2 is FQGNSA. The CDR3 is made up of 13 amino acids. The CDR3 sequence is CASSLGDRGEQYF. The CDR3 coding sequence is TGTGCCAGCAGCTTAGGGGACAGGGGCGAGCAGTACTTC. Supplemented by reference TRBV7-2 and TRBJ2-7, the full variable domain reads GAGVSQSPSNKVTEKGKDVELRCDPISGHTALYWYRQSLGQGLEFLIYFQGNSAPDKSGLPSDRFSAERTGGSVSTLTIQRTQQEDSAVYLCASSLGDRGEQYFGPGTRLTVT.

The gene calls are TRBV18 and TRBJ1-5; D is perhaps TRBD1 (5 bases). Germline CDR1 reads KGHSH; CDR2 reads LQKENI. The CDR3 runs to 14 residues. V was shortened by 3 bases and J by 2 bases, with 8 bases between the two germline ends. This chain's CDR3 is CASSPQTGNQPQHF. CDR3 bases: TGTGCCAGCTCACCTCAGACAGGCAATCAGCCCCAGCATTTT.

A note on this clone: Other nucleotide sequences in the sample specify the same CDR3. V is TRBV7-9 and J is TRBJ1-2, with 7 bases fitting TRBD1. Looked up from germline, CDR1 is SEHNR and CDR2 is FQNEAQ (reference sequence). V lost 4 bases, J lost 5 bases, and 1 base stayed unmatched. The CDR3 consists of 12 residues. The DNA of the CDR3 is TGTGCCAGCAGCTCGACAGGGTATGGCTACACCTTC. This translates into CASSSTGYGYTF.

The V call is TRBV6-5, the J call TRBJ2-1; 8 bases align to TRBD2. The germline CDR1 and CDR2 sequences are MNHEY and SVGAGI. This CDR3 has 16 residues. The J segment lost 4 bases and the V segment lost 4 bases, leaving 9 bases of the junction unmatched. The CDR3 protein is CASSFHRGGGYNEQFF. The CDR3 DNA follows: TGTGCCAGCAGTTTCCACCGGGGGGGCGGGTACAATGAGCAGTTCTTC.

The CDR3 region is CATSRAAGGREQYF. CDR3 nucleotide sequence: TGTGCCACCAGCCGCGCGGCAGGGGGCCGCGAGCAGTACTTC. J is TRBJ2-7 and V is TRBV15; 8 bases agree with TRBD1. The CDR3 is 14 residues long. Per germline, CDR1 LNHNV and CDR2 YYDKDF (reference sequence). Trimming at V came to 5 bases and at J to 6 bases, leaving 9 bases not matched to a gene.

The chain is built from TRBV15 and TRBJ1-5, with D possibly being TRBD1 (5 bases). Germline V gene lookup returns CDR1 LNHNV and CDR2 YYDKDF (reference sequence). Trimming took off 2 bases at V and 2 bases at J, with 13 bases between the two ends. This CDR3 is built from 16 residues. CDR3 loop: CATSRFDSIGNQPQHF. For the CDR3, the DNA is TGTGCCACCAGCAGATTCGACAGTATAGGCAATCAGCCCCAGCATTTT.

The V gene is TRBV3-1 (or the pseudogene TRBV3-2), the J gene TRBJ2-1; a weak D match, TRBD2 (5 bases). V shed 2 bases and J shed 5 bases, with 10 bases lying between them. Looked up from germline, CDR1 is LGHDT and CDR2 is YNNKEL (reference sequence). CDR3 length: 14 amino acids. The CDR3 loop is CASSQRARDNEQFF. The CDR3 DNA reads as TGTGCCAGCAGCCAAAGGGCGAGGGACAATGAGCAGTTCTTC.

The CDR3: CASSPSSGGPLNIQYF. CDR3 in DNA: TGTGCCAGCAGCCCGTCTAGCGGGGGGCCCTTAAACATTCAGTACTTC. The genes are TRBV5-4 and TRBJ2-4, with 11 bases identical to TRBD2. The germline V gene encodes CDR1 SGHNT and CDR2 YYREEE (reference sequence). Losses at the gene ends were 4 bases for V and 6 bases for J; bases not matched to a gene: 9. There are 16 residues in the CDR3.

V gene TRBV15 combines with J gene TRBJ2-5, with D perhaps matching TRBD2 (6 bases). CDR3 length: 12 residues. The germline gives CDR1 LNHNV, CDR2 YYDKDF (reference sequence). Between the trimmed V and J ends, which lost 9 bases and 5 bases, there was a span of 13 bases. The CDR3 region is CATSRGTETQYF. The CDR3 region has the DNA TGTGCCACGTCTCGCGGGACGGAGACCCAGTACTTC.